This T cell receptor (beta chain) was identified in a study of shared clonotypes between healthy human individuals. Study-wide context: The cohort comprised a couple of women and a few men. Their ages spanned 18 to 49 years.

Cells designated naive CD8 were CD45RO-negative and were positively selected for CCR7, with terminally differentiated effector memory CD45RA+ cells excluded. Germline-derived CDR1 and CDR2 are SGHAT and FQNNGV. The CDR3 extends over 14 amino acids. V dropped 1 base and J dropped 2 bases, with 9 bases sitting between them. On sorted subsets, replicate PCRs used 200 to 250 ng DNA, or tens of thousands of T cell genomes. Sequencing used immunoSEQ multiplex PCR; TCRdb keeps in-frame clones, though not all of them. The sample has some 600,000 clones, 95% to 96% seen once. Material: naive CD8+ T cells sorted from blood. This receptor was taken from a woman younger than 45 in good health. This chain joins TRBV11-2 and TRBJ2-7; D is unresolved. The CDR3 is CASSLAPVAYEQYF. In nucleotides, the CDR3 is TGTGCCAGCAGCTTAGCTCCGGTGGCCTACGAGCAGTACTTC.